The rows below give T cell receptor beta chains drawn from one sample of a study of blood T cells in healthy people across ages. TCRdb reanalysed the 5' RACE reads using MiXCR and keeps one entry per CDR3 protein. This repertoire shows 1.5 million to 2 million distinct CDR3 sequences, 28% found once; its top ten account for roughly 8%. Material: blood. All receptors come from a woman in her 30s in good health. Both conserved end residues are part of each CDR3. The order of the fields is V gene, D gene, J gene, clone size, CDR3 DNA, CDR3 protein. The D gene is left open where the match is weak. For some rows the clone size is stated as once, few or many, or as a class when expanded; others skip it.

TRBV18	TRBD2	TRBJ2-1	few	TGTGCCAGCTCACCACAGGCTAGCGGGGGGATTGAGCAGTTCTTC	CASSPQASGGIEQFF
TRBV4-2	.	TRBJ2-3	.	TGTGCCAGCAGCCAAGGATCAAGGGGTGGCACAGATACGCAGTATTTT	CASSQGSRGGTDTQYF
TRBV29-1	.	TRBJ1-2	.	TGCAGCATTGAAAGGGGCACGGCTAACTATGGCTACACCTTC	CSIERGTANYGYTF
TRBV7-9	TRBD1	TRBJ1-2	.	TGTGCCAGCAGCTTAGGGGATGGGACAGGGTATGGCTACACCTTC	CASSLGDGTGYGYTF
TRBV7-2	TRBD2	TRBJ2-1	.	TGTGCCAGCAGCCCCCCCGGGACTAGGAGCAATGAGCAGTTCTTC	CASSPPGTRSNEQFF
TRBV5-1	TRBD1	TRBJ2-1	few	TGCGCCAGCAGACCGGGACAGAATTATGAGCAGTTCTTC	CASRPGQNYEQFF
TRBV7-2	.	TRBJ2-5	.	TGTGCCAGCAGCCCGGGGGATCAGGTTGAGACCCAGTACTTC	CASSPGDQVETQYF
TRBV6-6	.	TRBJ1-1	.	TGTGCCAGCAGTTACTCAGTGGTGAACACTGAAGCTTTCTTT	CASSYSVVNTEAFF
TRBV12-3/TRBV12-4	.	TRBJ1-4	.	TGTGCCAGCAGTTCCCCAAGGGGCTCAACTAATGAAAAACTGTTTTTT	CASSSPRGSTNEKLFF
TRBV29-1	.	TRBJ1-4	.	TGCAGCGTTGAGGGCACTCGTAATGAAAAACTGTTTTTT	CSVEGTRNEKLFF
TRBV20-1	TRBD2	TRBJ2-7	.	TGCAGTGCTAGATCTTCAAGCGGGGGGTACAATGAGCAGTACTTC	CSARSSSGGYNEQYF
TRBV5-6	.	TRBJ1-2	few	TGTGCCAGCAGCTTGACGGGTCTCCGAGGCTATGGCTACACCTTC	CASSLTGLRGYGYTF
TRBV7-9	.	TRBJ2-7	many	TGTGCCAGCAGCTTAGTGGGCAGGGGTTACGAGCAGTACTTC	CASSLVGRGYEQYF
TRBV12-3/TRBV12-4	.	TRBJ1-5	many	TGTGCCAGCAGTTATGACCAGTATCAGCCCCAGCATTTT	CASSYDQYQPQHF
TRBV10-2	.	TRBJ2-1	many	TGCGCCAACGGAGAATCGGGGAGGAGGTATGAGCAGTTCTTC	CANGESGRRYEQFF
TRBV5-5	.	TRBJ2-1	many	TGTGCCAGCAGCCAACGACCGGACAGCAAGAATGAGCAGTTCTTC	CASSQRPDSKNEQFF
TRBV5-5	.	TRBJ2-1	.	TGTGCCAGCAGCTTTGAGGGGACCGCTGAGTACAATGAGCAGTTCTTC	CASSFEGTAEYNEQFF
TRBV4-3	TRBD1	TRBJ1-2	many	TGCGCCAGCAGCCAACAACAGGGGACGGGCTATGGCTACACCTTC	CASSQQQGTGYGYTF
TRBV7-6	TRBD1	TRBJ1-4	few	TGTGCCAGCAGCTCCGGGACAGGGGGCGCGGGGTCCGATGAAAAACTGTTTTTT	CASSSGTGGAGSDEKLFF
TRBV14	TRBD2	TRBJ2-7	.	TGTGCCAGCAGCCGCCCCGGACTAGCGGGAGGGGGTGCCCACGAGCAGTACTTC	CASSRPGLAGGGAHEQYF
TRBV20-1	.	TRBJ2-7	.	TGCAGTGCTAGTTTCGCAGGGAACTCCTACGAGCAGTACTTC	CSASFAGNSYEQYF
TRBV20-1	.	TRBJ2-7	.	TGCAGTGCTTATGACCAAGACAATGAGCAGTACTTC	CSAYDQDNEQYF
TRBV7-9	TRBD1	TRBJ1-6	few	TGTGCCAGCAGCTTATGGACAGGCAGTGACTATAATTCACCCCTCCACTTT	CASSLWTGSDYNSPLHF
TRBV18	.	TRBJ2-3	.	TGTGCCAGCTCACGACAGAGGGAAGCAGATACGCAGTATTTT	CASSRQREADTQYF
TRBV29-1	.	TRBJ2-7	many	TGCAGCGCACGAGCGGGTATGTCCTACGAGCAGTACTTC	CSARAGMSYEQYF
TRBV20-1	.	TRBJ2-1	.	TGCAGTGCTGGAGATGGAGTTAGCGGCAATGAGCAGTTCTTC	CSAGDGVSGNEQFF
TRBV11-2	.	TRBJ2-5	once	TGTGCCAGCAGCTTAACTTCGACCTGGGGAGCCGCCGGAGAGACCCAGTACTTC	CASSLTSTWGAAGETQYF
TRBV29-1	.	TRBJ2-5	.	TGCAGCGTTGATGAGGTCCCGACCCAGTACTTC	CSVDEVPTQYF
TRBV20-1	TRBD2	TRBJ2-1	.	TGCAGTGCTCCAGGACTAGCGCAGTACAATGAGCAGTTCTTC	CSAPGLAQYNEQFF
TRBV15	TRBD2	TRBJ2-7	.	TGTGCCACCAGCAGACGAACCGGGACTAGCGCCGAGCAGTACTTC	CATSRRTGTSAEQYF
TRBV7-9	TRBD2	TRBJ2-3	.	TGTGCTGGCGGAGAGGCGGGAGCAGATACGCAGTATTTT	CAGGEAGADTQYF
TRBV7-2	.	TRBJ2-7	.	TGTGCCAGCAGATACTCAGGGCGCGACGAGCAGTACTTC	CASRYSGRDEQYF
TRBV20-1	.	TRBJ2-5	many	TGCAGTGCTAGAAGGACCCCCCTGGAGACCCAGTACTTC	CSARRTPLETQYF
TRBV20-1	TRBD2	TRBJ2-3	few	TGCAGTGCTAAGGAAGGGCTAGCGGGGATTTCAGATACGCAGTATTTT	CSAKEGLAGISDTQYF
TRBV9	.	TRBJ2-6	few	TGTGCCAACAGGCCCCGGGACGGAGACTCTGGGGCCAACGTCCTGACTTTC	CANRPRDGDSGANVLTF
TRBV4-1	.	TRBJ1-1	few	TGCGCCAGCAGGGGAGAAGGGATCACTGAAGCTTTCTTT	CASRGEGITEAFF
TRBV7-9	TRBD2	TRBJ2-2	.	TGTGCCAGCAGTAAGCAGCTAGCGGGAGAAGTCGGGGAGCTGTTTTTT	CASSKQLAGEVGELFF
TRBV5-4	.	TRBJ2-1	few	TGTGCCAGCAGTTATATGCCGGACAGTAATGAGCAGTTCTTC	CASSYMPDSNEQFF
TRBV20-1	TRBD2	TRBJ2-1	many	TGCAGTGCAGCGGGACTAGCGGGGGGGCCATCCTTCAATGAGCAGTTCTTC	CSAAGLAGGPSFNEQFF
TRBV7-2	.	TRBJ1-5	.	TGTGCCTGGAGTGTAGGGCTAGGCAATCAGCCCCAGCATTTT	CAWSVGLGNQPQHF